This T cell receptor beta chain was retrieved from a study of cytomegalovirus exposure and HLA in healthy donors. Study context: The same platform was used for the 120 or so validation repertoires as for the approximately 610 first-cohort repertoires, as reported in a later analysis. Overall study findings and caveats: A subsequent analysis found that TCR clusters from the first cohort also tended to co-occur in the 120 or so validation repertoires, with roughly 95% of cluster scores above 0. Reportedly, diagnosis of cytomegalovirus status by the classifier showed high specificity and sensitivity. Associated with cytomegalovirus, according to the listing, were 150 to 200 TCR beta chains.

Germline CDR1 is SGHAT and CDR2 is FQNNGV. The CDR3 extends over 15 amino acids. The V and J ends lost 6 bases and 6 bases respectively, with 21 bases between them. Assay: immunoSEQ multiplex PCR; the TCRdb copy retains only in-frame clones and omits some. In the table there are about 280,000 clones, roughly 90% of which are singletons. On this clone itself: Its antigen is currently unknown.

The genes are TRBV11-2 and TRBJ2-7, with a tentative D call TRBD2 (6 bases). Sample: PBMCs. This TCR was recovered from a woman between 18 and 29 years old in good health and CMV-seronegative. CDR3 region: CASSARWEVGREQYF. CDR3 nucleotides: TGTGCCAGCAGTGCGAGATGGGAGGTCGGGCGCGAGCAGTACTTC.